These 14 T cell receptor beta chains were all obtained from the same sample, sequenced in a study of response to subunit inactivated influenza vaccine. TCRdb re-derived calls from the RT-PCR reads in MiXCR, one entry per CDR3 protein. The sample lists 650,000 to 850,000 distinct CDR3 sequences, approximately 15% occurring once. Sequencing used PBMCs from blood, obtained less than 15 days before vaccination. These receptors were obtained from a man in his fifties or sixties who received an inactivated influenza vaccine.

This chain connects TRBV12-3 or TRBV12-4 to TRBJ2-2; TRBD2 aligns across 10 bases. The trim removed 9 bases at V and 4 bases at J, leaving 8 bases unmatched. The CDR3 has 15 residues. In DNA, the CDR3 is TGTGCCAGTGAAGACTTAGCGGGGGGCACCGGGGAGCTGTTTTTT. This sequence encodes CASEDLAGGTGELFF.

This clonotype showed up just once. Being one base from a much bigger clone, this may be a read error. The rearrangement joins TRBV5-1 to TRBJ1-6; D uncertain. Germline V gene sequence: CDR1 SGHRS, CDR2 YFSETQ. This CDR3 contains 14 residues. With 5 bases removed from V and 3 bases from J, the gap between germline ends came to 9 bases. CDR3 sequence reads: CASSEGLYNSPLHF. The CDR3 bases are TGCGCCAGCAGTGAAGGGCTCTATAATTCACCCCTCCACTTT.

The gene calls are TRBV7-8 and TRBJ2-7, with TRBD2 identical over 8 bases. CDR3 length equals 17 residues. From germline, CDR1 is SGHVS and CDR2 FQNEAQ. V lost 4 bases to trimming and J lost 0 bases; unmatched junction nucleotides: 11. The CDR3 loop is CASSSDGRGQSSYEQYF. The CDR3 coding sequence is TGTGCCAGCAGCTCAGACGGGAGGGGTCAGAGCTCCTACGAGCAGTACTTC.

CDR3 bases: TGTGCCAGTAGTATACAGGGGCAAGAGACCCAGTACTTC. This translates into CASSIQGQETQYF. The rearrangement joins TRBV19 to TRBJ2-5, with D maybe TRBD1 (6 bases). Germline loops: CDR1 LNHDA, CDR2 SQIVND (reference sequence). The CDR3 has 13 amino acids. V lost 2 bases and J lost 2, with 6 bases in between.

There are many counts of this clonotype. This chain uses TRBV5-1 with TRBJ1-1, with 9 bases fitting TRBD1. V trimming: 3 bases; J trimming: 1 base; junction bases outside the gene matches: 1. Germline values: CDR1 SGHRS, CDR2 YFSETQ. There are 14 residues in the CDR3. The CDR3 loop reads CASSSDRGNTEAFF. CDR3 bases: TGCGCCAGCAGCTCGGACAGGGGGAACACTGAAGCTTTCTTT. Full variable domain (rest looked up from reference TRBV5-1 and TRBJ1-1): KAGVTQTPRYLIKTRGQQVTLSCSPISGHRSVSWYQQTPGQGLQFLFEYFSETQRNKGNFPGRFSGRQFSNSRSEMNVSTLELGDSALYLCASSSDRGNTEAFFGQGTRLTVV.

The table lists this clonotype with many counts. The chain uses TRBV5-1 and TRBJ1-3, with D perhaps TRBD1 (6 bases). With 1 base removed from V and 4 bases from J, the gap between germline ends came to 9 bases. This CDR3 region has 14 residues. The germline V gene has CDR1 SGHRS and CDR2 YFSETQ. In DNA form, the CDR3 reads TGCGCCAGCAGCTTGCGGGGGCTCGGAAACACCATATATTTT. It codes for CASSLRGLGNTIYF.

This clonotype was counted only a few times. The chain couples TRBV4-2 to TRBJ2-3; no firm D call. Trimming took 4 bases from V and 4 from J, leaving 9 bases between them. The germline V gene encodes CDR1 LGHNA and CDR2 YNFKEQ. The CDR3 loop spans 13 amino acids. The CDR3 DNA is TGTGCCAGCAGCCGCTACTTGGCAGATACGCAGTATTTT. Its protein product is CASSRYLADTQYF.

This clonotype was counted ten times or more. This chain connects TRBV5-1 to TRBJ1-1, with 7 bases fitting TRBD1. J gave up 10 bases and V 0 bases, and 12 bases lay outside the gene matches. The CDR3 is 15 residues long. The germline gives CDR1 SGHRS, CDR2 YFSETQ. The CDR3 loop reads CASSLEEGASFRAFF. In DNA, the CDR3 is TGCGCCAGCAGCTTGGAAGAGGGGGCTTCGTTTCGAGCTTTCTTT.

The rearrangement uses TRBV10-3 and TRBJ1-6; 7 bases align to TRBD1. With 5 bases clipped from V and 7 bases from J, the junction kept 11 bases outside the gene matches. The CDR3 contains 16 residues. CDR1 and CDR2 (germline): ENHRY, SYGVKD. The CDR3 nucleotides read TGTGCCATCAGTCGAACAGGGGAAACAGAAAATTCACCCCTCCACTTT. Amino acid sequence: CAISRTGETENSPLHF.

The sample holds a few counts of this clonotype. The V and J genes are TRBV3-1 and TRBJ1-6; the match to TRBD1 covers 7 bases. Germline values: CDR1 LGHDT, CDR2 YNNKEL (reference sequence). With V trimmed by 4 bases and J by 6 bases, 6 bases remained unmatched. CDR3 length: 15 residues. DNA of the CDR3: TGTGCCAGCAGCCGCCTGGGACAGAGTAATTCACCCCTCCACTTT. It yields the protein CASSRLGQSNSPLHF.

This clonotype was counted between two and nine times. J is TRBJ1-3 and V is TRBV12-3 or TRBV12-4; D remains unclear. Trimming cost V 8 bases and J 4 bases, with 33 bases left between them. CDR3 length: 20 amino acids. The CDR3 DNA sequence: TGTGCCAGCTTCGATATTTTGGGTTCTTCTGAGTCCGTAGGGGGAAACACCATATATTTT. This gives the protein CASFDILGSSESVGGNTIYF.

The gene calls are TRBV20-1 and TRBJ2-5; 12 bases match TRBD1. The CDR3 length is 15 residues. V was clipped by 3 bases and J by 9 bases; unmatched bases: 11. The germline V gene encodes CDR1 DFQATT and CDR2 SNEGSKA (reference sequence). CDR3 sequence reads: CSASNLRGQGASQYF. DNA for the CDR3: TGCAGTGCTAGTAATTTAAGGGGACAGGGGGCCTCCCAGTACTTC.

The chain joins TRBV5-1 to TRBJ2-7, with no clear D. Per germline, CDR1 SGHRS and CDR2 YFSETQ. CDR3 length: 13 amino acids. V shed 1 base and J shed 3 bases, with 8 bases lying between them. The CDR3 protein is CASSLRPDYEQYF. The CDR3 DNA is TGCGCCAGCAGCTTGCGGCCAGACTACGAGCAGTACTTC.

Worth noting for this clonotype: A single base separates this from a much larger clone, so it may be a read error. The chain joins TRBV5-1 to TRBJ1-6; D may be TRBD1 (5 bases). The ends were cut back, 0 bases at V and 8 bases at J, with 15 bases in the middle. Germline CDR1 reads SGHRS; CDR2 reads YFSETQ. The CDR3 sequence is 16 residues long. In nucleotides, the CDR3 is TGCGCCAGCAGCTTGGGGCCGGACATCCCACATTCACCCCTCCACTTT. Translation gives CASSLGPDIPHSPLHF.